The text below deals with one T cell receptor (beta chain). No antigen is known for it. Generated by immunoSEQ multiplex PCR, the TCRdb table keeps only in-frame clones and is missing some. The table lists some 29,000 clones, approximately 86% of them singletons. This record comes from a study of stem cell transplantation in POMP-related autoinflammatory disease. Across the study: The study hypothesized thymoproteasome defects skew the TRB repertoire via impaired CD8+ selection.

The CDR3 covers 15 residues. Germline-derived CDR1 and CDR2 are SEHNR and FQNEAQ (reference sequence). V was shortened by 4 bases and J by 0 bases, with 13 bases between the two germline ends. Broader study findings: In patients with PRAID, every analyzed T-cell subset tended to show lower diversity and higher clonality.

This TCR was recovered from a human donor with POMP-related autoinflammation and immune dysregulation (PRAID). The V call is TRBV7-9, the J call TRBJ2-7, with a tentative D call TRBD2 (5 bases). Sequenced here: CD4+ T cells from PBMCs, sampled before stem cell transplantation. CDR3 sequence (DNA): TGTGCCAGCAGCTCCTCGGGATTCAGCTCCTACGAGCAGTACTTC. Amino acid sequence: CASSSSGFSSYEQYF.